Sequencing of this T cell receptor (beta chain) was carried out in a study of CD8 T cells in Susac syndrome. CD8+ and CD4+ blood T cells underwent TCR beta sequencing. Bulk CD8+ and CD4+ cells came from magnetic negative isolation; CD8+ TEMRA by FACS. RNA totalling about 0.45 to 1 ug underwent reverse transcription with random hexamers. An immunoSEQ multiplex PCR generated amplified TCR beta CDR3 products spanning 54 Vbeta and 13 Jbeta. TCRdb re-analysed the immunoSEQ multiplex PCR reads in MiXCR, keeping a single row per CDR3 protein. The data contain approximately 140,000 distinct CDR3 sequences, about 95% of them singletons. What was sequenced was CD4+ T cells from PBMCs. The clonotype originates from a human donor with multiple sclerosis.

The CDR3 here is CASSRDRGEVSGYTF. DNA of the CDR3: TGTGCCAGCAGCCGGGACAGGGGAGAGGTCAGTGGCTACACCTTC. The chain combines TRBV3-1 with TRBJ1-2; 10 positions agree with TRBD1. Losses at the gene ends were 4 bases for V and 7 bases for J; bases not matched to a gene: 9. The CDR3 covers 15 residues. CDR1 and CDR2 from the germline V gene are LGHDT and YNNKEL (reference sequence).